The clone carrying this T cell receptor (beta chain) was picked up a small number of times. This entry belongs to a study of blood T cell repertoires in COVID-19. Libraries were prepared by immunoSEQ multiplex PCR; TCRdb keeps only in-frame clonotypes and omits some of them. The sample contains under 350,000 clones, more than 90% of which appear only once. Per germline, CDR1 SNHLY and CDR2 FYNNEI. V was pared by 4 bases and J by 3 bases, with 5 bases of the junction left unmatched. The CDR3 length is 14 residues. Input material: PBMCs or T cells enriched from blood (not recorded which). The receptor was derived from a man in his 60s who had recovered from COVID-19. The rearrangement joins TRBV2 to TRBJ2-7; TRBD1 matches 8 bases. The CDR3, as DNA: TGTGCCAGCAGTGTCGGGACAGGCCGCTACGAGCAGTACTTC. Protein sequence: CASSVGTGRYEQYF.